Listed here are 15 T cell receptor beta chains from one sample, sequenced in a study of control samples from healthy donors and cancer patients. TCRdb's table, derived via immunoSEQ multiplex PCR, lists solely in-frame clones and lacks some. The table has tens of thousands of clones, 65% to 90% seen once; the top ten hold under 35%. Sequencing was done on a sample of PBMCs. These receptors were taken from a man aged 55-75 years with head and neck cancer.

The J gene is TRBJ2-1, the V gene TRBV12-5, with D perhaps TRBD2 (6 bases). The germline V and J ends were trimmed by 1 base and 7 bases, with 11 bases remaining between them. The CDR3 runs 14 residues. From germline, CDR1 is LGHNT and CDR2 FRNRAP. The CDR3 DNA sequence: TGTGCTAGTGGTTTGGCCGGCCGGGGGAATGAGCAGTTCTTC. Translating it yields CASGLAGRGNEQFF.

CDR3 sequence (DNA): TGTGCCAGCAGCCCGGACAGTTACCAAGAGACCCAGTACTTC. Translation: CASSPDSYQETQYF. The chain uses TRBV7-8 and TRBJ2-5; possibly TRBD1 for D (6 bases). CDR3 length equals 14 residues. Trimming cost V 5 bases and J 0 bases, with 10 bases left between them. The germline CDR1 and CDR2 sequences are SGHVS and FQNEAQ. Full variable domain (missing parts from reference TRBV7-8 and TRBJ2-5): GAGVSQSPRYKVAKRGQDVALRCDPISGHVSLFWYQQALGQGPEFLTYFQNEAQLDKSGLPSDRFFAERPEGSVSTLKIQRTQQEDSAVYLCASSPDSYQETQYFGPGTRLLVL.

V gene TRBV7-2 combines with J gene TRBJ1-4; unclear D gene. Germline CDR1 and CDR2: SGHTA and FQGNSA. The CDR3 loop spans 15 amino acids. V shed 3 bases and J shed 0 bases, with 8 bases lying between them. Written as DNA, the CDR3 is TGTGCCAGCAGCTTCCTCCCTTCAACTAATGAAAAACTGTTTTTT. Amino acid sequence: CASSFLPSTNEKLFF.

The chain is built from TRBV18 and TRBJ1-6; maybe TRBD1 (5 bases). This CDR3 has 15 residues. V lost 2 bases and J 5 bases, leaving 10 bases between the germline ends. The germline V gene encodes CDR1 KGHSH and CDR2 LQKENI. The DNA for the CDR3 is TGTGCCAGCTCACCAGAGGCAGGGAATAATTCACCCCTCCACTTT. This codes for CASSPEAGNNSPLHF.

The genes are TRBV5-1 and TRBJ2-5; no firm D call. The germline V gene encodes CDR1 SGHRS and CDR2 YFSETQ. The V end was cut by 0 bases, the J end by 5 bases, with 8 bases between. The length of the CDR3 is 13 residues. The CDR3 spells CASSLDLGETQYF. CDR3 DNA sequence: TGCGCCAGCAGCTTGGACCTGGGGGAGACCCAGTACTTC.

This chain links TRBV10-1 with TRBJ2-5; 8 bases map to TRBD1. J lost 4 bases, V lost 4 bases, and 2 bases had no gene match. Germline values: CDR1 WNHNN, CDR2 SYGVQD (reference sequence). This CDR3 contains 13 residues. DNA of the CDR3: TGCGCCAGCAGTGGACAGGGGATAGAGACCCAGTACTTC. It yields the protein CASSGQGIETQYF.

The chain carries TRBV3-1 (or the pseudogene TRBV3-2) and TRBJ1-1; D is undetermined. Germline V CDR1 and CDR2: LGHDT, YNNKEL (reference sequence). V lost 0 bases and J 2 bases, leaving 10 bases between the germline ends. The CDR3 is 15 residues long. The CDR3 nucleotides are TGTGCCAGCAGCCAAGACGGTAACAAAAACACTGAAGCTTTCTTT. Amino acids: CASSQDGNKNTEAFF.

This sequence joins TRBV7-8 and TRBJ2-2; 10 bases are a match to TRBD1. This CDR3 spans 15 amino acids. After removal of 5 bases from V and 4 bases from J, the junction contained 4 bases not matched to a gene. Germline loops: CDR1 SGHVS, CDR2 FQNEAQ. The CDR3 is CASSPGTGVTGELFF. The CDR3 nucleotides are TGTGCCAGCAGCCCCGGGACAGGGGTCACCGGGGAGCTGTTTTTT.

The rearrangement links TRBV18 to TRBJ2-1, with TRBD2 matching over 7 bases. CDR1 and CDR2 (germline): KGHSH, LQKENI. V shed 3 bases and J 8 bases; nucleotides not matched to a gene: 1. The CDR3 runs 12 residues. The CDR3 reads CASSPGGYEQFF. CDR3 coding DNA: TGTGCCAGCTCACCGGGAGGGTATGAGCAGTTCTTC.

The rearrangement links TRBV7-9 to TRBJ1-5; tentative D call: TRBD1 (5 bases). The germline V and J ends were trimmed by 0 bases and 8 bases, with 11 bases remaining between them. This CDR3 has 14 amino acids. Looked up from germline, CDR1 is SEHNR and CDR2 is FQNEAQ (reference sequence). The CDR3 region has the DNA TGTGCCAGCAGCTTAGCGCTCGAGGGGAAGCCCCAGCATTTT. Protein product: CASSLALEGKPQHF.

The rearrangement joins TRBV10-2 to TRBJ2-4; D possibly corresponds to TRBD1 (5 bases). Germline V gene lookup returns CDR1 WSHSY and CDR2 SAAADI. V lost 1 base and J lost 0, with 28 bases in between. The CDR3 loop spans 22 amino acids. In nucleotides, the CDR3 is TGCGCCAGCAGTGAGTTCGATACAGGTTTGGCACAAGGAAACCTAGCCAAAAACATTCAGTACTTC. This sequence encodes CASSEFDTGLAQGNLAKNIQYF.

The rearrangement links TRBV12-3 or TRBV12-4 to TRBJ2-1, with TRBD1 as a possible D gene (6 bases). V was trimmed by 3 bases and J by 12 bases, leaving 9 bases between them. The CDR3 runs 11 residues. The CDR3 DNA sequence: TGTGCCAGCAGTTTCTCAGGGGCGCAGTTCTTC. It codes for CASSFSGAQFF.

The chain is built from TRBV10-3 and TRBJ2-3; 9 positions agree with TRBD2. The V gene's germline CDR1 is ENHRY and CDR2 SYGVKD. This CDR3 spans 13 amino acids. The junction had 9 bases not matched to a gene; V was cut back by 11 bases and J by 6 bases. CDR3 in amino acids: CALQRGVGDTQYF. In nucleotides, the CDR3 is TGTGCCCTACAGCGGGGGGTAGGGGATACGCAGTATTTT.

The sample holds a few counts of this clone. The gene calls are TRBV15 and TRBJ1-2; 8 bases match TRBD1. The CDR3 extends over 14 amino acids. CDR1 and CDR2 (germline): LNHNV, YYDKDF (reference sequence). V lost 4 bases, J lost 8 bases, and 9 bases stayed unmatched. The DNA for the CDR3 is TGTGCCACCAGCACCAGGACAGGGTTCCGGGGCTACACCTTC. This encodes CATSTRTGFRGYTF.

The rearrangement uses TRBV27 and TRBJ2-1, with 7 positions matching TRBD2. The V gene end was trimmed by 5 bases and the J gene end by 8 bases; junction bases not matched to a gene: 15. The CDR3 spans 16 residues. CDR1 and CDR2 from the germline V gene are MNHEY and SMNVEV (reference sequence). In nucleotides, the CDR3 is TGTGCCAGCAGTCCCCTTTTTCTCGGGAGGTACTATGAGCAGTTCTTC. Translation: CASSPLFLGRYYEQFF.